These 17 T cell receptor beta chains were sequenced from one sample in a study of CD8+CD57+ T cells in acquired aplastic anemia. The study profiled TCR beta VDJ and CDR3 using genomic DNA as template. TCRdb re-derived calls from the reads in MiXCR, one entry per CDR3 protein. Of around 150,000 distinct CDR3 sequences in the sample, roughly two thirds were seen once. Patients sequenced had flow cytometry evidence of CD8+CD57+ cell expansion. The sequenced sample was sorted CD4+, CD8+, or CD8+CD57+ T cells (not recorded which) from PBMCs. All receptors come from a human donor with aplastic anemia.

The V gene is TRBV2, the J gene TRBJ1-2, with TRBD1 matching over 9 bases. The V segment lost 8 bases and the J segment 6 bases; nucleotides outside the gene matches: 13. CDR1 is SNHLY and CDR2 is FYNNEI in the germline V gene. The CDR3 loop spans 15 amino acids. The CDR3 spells CASFRTGASLDGYTF. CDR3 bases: TGTGCCAGCTTTAGGACAGGGGCGTCTTTGGATGGCTACACCTTC.

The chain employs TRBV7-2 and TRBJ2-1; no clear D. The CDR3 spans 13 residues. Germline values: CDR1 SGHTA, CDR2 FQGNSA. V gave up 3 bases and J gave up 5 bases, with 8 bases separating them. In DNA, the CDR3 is TGTGCCAGCAGCTTCGAAATACACAATGAGCAGTTCTTC. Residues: CASSFEIHNEQFF.

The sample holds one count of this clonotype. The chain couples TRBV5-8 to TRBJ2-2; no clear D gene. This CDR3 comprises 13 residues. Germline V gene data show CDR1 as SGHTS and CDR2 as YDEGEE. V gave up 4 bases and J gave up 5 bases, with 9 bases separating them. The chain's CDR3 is CASSPALTGELFF. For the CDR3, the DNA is TGTGCCAGCAGCCCTGCCTTGACCGGGGAGCTGTTTTTT.

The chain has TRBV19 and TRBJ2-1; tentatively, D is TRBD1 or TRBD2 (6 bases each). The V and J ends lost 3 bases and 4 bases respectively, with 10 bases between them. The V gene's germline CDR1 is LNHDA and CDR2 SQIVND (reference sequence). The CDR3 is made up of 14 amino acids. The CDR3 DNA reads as TGTGCCAGTAGTATCGGGGGCGGGTACAATGAGCAGTTCTTC. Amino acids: CASSIGGGYNEQFF.

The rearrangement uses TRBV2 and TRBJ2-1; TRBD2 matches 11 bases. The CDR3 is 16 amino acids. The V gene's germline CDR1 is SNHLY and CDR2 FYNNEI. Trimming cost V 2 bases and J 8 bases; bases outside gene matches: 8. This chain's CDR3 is CASSERVAGGLDEQFF. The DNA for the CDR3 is TGTGCCAGCAGTGAAAGGGTAGCGGGGGGGCTGGATGAGCAGTTCTTC.

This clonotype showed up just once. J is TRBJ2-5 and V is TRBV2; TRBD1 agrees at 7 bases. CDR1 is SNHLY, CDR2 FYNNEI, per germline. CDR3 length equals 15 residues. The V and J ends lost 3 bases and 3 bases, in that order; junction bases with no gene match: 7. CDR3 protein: CASSESGGKEETQYF. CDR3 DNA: TGTGCCAGCAGTGAGTCAGGGGGTAAGGAAGAGACCCAGTACTTC.

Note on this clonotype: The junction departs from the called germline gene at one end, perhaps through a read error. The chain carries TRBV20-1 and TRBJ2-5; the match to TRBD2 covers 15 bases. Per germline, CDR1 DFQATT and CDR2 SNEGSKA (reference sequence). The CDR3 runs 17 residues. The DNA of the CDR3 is TGCAGTGCCACAGGACTAGCGGGGGGGTGGAGGGGGGAGACCCAGTGCTTC. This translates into CSATGLAGGWRGETQCF.

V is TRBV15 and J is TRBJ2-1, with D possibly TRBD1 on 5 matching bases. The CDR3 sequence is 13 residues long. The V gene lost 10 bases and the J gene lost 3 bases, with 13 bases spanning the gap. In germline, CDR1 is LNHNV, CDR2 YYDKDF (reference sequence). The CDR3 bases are TGTGCCAGCAGGCGTACAGGCTACAATGAGCAGTTCTTC. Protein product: CASRRTGYNEQFF.

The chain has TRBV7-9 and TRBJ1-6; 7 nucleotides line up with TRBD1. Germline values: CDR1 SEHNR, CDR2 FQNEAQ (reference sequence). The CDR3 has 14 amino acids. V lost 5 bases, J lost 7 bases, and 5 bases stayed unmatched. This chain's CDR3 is CASSGGQINSPLHF. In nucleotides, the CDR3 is TGTGCCAGCAGCGGGGGACAGATAAATTCACCCCTCCACTTT.

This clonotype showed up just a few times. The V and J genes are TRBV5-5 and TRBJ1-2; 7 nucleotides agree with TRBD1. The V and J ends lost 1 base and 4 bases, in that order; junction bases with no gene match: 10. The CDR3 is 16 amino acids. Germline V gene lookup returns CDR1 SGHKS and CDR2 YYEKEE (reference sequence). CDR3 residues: CASSLLGTDPSYGYTF. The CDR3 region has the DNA TGTGCCAGCAGCTTGCTGGGGACAGACCCCTCCTATGGCTACACCTTC.

CDR3 region: CASSWGQGVYEQYF. DNA for the CDR3: TGTGCCAGCAGTTGGGGACAAGGAGTATACGAGCAGTACTTC. This rearrangement joins TRBV12-3 or TRBV12-4 to TRBJ2-7; D might be TRBD1 (6 bases). The CDR3 covers 14 residues. Trimming pared 4 bases from V and 4 bases from J, leaving 14 bases between.

The CDR3 bases are TGTGCCATCAGTGATCCTAAACAGGGGGCAGATGAAAAACTGTTTTTT. Protein product: CAISDPKQGADEKLFF. The chain combines TRBV10-3 with TRBJ1-4; TRBD1 aligns across 9 bases. Trimming at V came to 3 bases and at J to 6 bases, leaving 8 bases not matched to a gene. The CDR3 extends over 16 amino acids. The germline gives CDR1 ENHRY, CDR2 SYGVKD.

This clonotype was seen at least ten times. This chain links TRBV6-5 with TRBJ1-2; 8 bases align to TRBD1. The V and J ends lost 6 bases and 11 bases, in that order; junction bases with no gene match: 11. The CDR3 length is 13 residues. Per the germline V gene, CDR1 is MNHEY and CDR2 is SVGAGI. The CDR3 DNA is TGTGCCAGCAGCGCCGGACAGGGCCTGGGGTACACCTTC. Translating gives CASSAGQGLGYTF.

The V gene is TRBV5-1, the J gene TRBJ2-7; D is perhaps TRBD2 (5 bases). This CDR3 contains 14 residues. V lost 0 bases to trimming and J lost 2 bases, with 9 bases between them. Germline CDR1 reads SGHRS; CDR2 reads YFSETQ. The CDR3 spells CASSLEYGAYEQYF. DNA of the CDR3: TGCGCCAGCAGCTTGGAGTACGGGGCCTACGAGCAGTACTTC.

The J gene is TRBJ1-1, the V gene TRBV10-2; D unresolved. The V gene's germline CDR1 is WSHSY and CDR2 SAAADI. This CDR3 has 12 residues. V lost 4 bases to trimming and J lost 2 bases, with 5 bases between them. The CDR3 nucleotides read TGCGCCAGCAGTGTGAGTAACACTGAAGCTTTCTTT. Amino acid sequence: CASSVSNTEAFF.

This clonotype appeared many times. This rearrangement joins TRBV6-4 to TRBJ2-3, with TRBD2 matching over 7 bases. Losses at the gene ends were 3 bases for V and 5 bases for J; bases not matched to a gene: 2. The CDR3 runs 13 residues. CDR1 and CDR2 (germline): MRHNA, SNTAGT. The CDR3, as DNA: TGTGCCAGCAGTGAACTAGCGAGAGATACGCAGTATTTT. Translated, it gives CASSELARDTQYF.

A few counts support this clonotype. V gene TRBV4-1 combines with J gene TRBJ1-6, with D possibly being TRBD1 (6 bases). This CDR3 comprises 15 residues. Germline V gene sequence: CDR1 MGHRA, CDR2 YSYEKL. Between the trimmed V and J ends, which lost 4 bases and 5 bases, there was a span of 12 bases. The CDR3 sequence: CASSRRGTNNSPLHF. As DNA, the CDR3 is TGCGCCAGCAGCCGCAGGGGCACCAATAATTCACCCCTCCACTTT.